This is a list of T cell receptor beta chains from one sample in a study of shared clonotypes between healthy human individuals. Generated by immunoSEQ multiplex PCR, the TCRdb table keeps only in-frame clones and is missing some. The table shows roughly 2.5 million clones, with around 90% occurring only once. Sequenced material: naive CD4+ T cells sorted from blood. These TCRs come from a man aged 18 to 30 in good health. Each CDR3 is given with its conserved first and last residue. The D gene is left open where the match is weak. Size values are once, few and many counts, or a class for expanded clones, and some rows have none.

clone_size,v_call,j_call,d_call,cdr3_nt,cdr3_aa
.,TRBV5-6,TRBJ2-3,TRBD1,TGTGCCAGCAGCCGCGGACAGGGGTTCTCTTCTAGCACAGATACGCAGTATTTT,CASSRGQGFSSSTDTQYF
.,TRBV4-1,TRBJ2-3,.,TGCGCCAGCAGCCAAGGGGGGTCGGCGGATACGCAGTATTTT,CASSQGGSADTQYF
.,TRBV5-5,TRBJ1-2,TRBD1,TGTGCCAGCACCTTCGGGACAGGGGGTTATGGCTACACCTTC,CASTFGTGGYGYTF
.,TRBV11-3,TRBJ2-3,TRBD2,TGTGCCAGCAGCTCGAGACGGGGGGGTAGCACAGATACGCAGTATTTT,CASSSRRGGSTDTQYF
.,TRBV10-2,TRBJ2-7,.,TGCGCCAGCAGTGAGTCGGTAGGACCAAGAGTCTACGAGCAGTACTTC,CASSESVGPRVYEQYF
.,TRBV10-3,TRBJ2-7,.,TGTGCCATCAGTGAGTCGTCGGCAGCCATCTACGAGCAGTACTTC,CAISESSAAIYEQYF
once,TRBV4-3,TRBJ1-4,TRBD1,TGCGCCAGCAGCCCCCACAGGGGCAGGGGAAATGAAAAACTGTTTTTT,CASSPHRGRGNEKLFF
.,TRBV18,TRBJ2-5,.,TGTGCCAGCTCACACCCTGTGATCCAAGAGACCCAGTACTTC,CASSHPVIQETQYF
.,TRBV2,TRBJ1-1,.,TGTGCCAGCAGCCACGAGGGGAACACTGAAGCTTTCTTT,CASSHEGNTEAFF
.,TRBV7-2,TRBJ2-6,.,TGTGCCAGCAGCCCCTCAAGGCTCTTGGCCAACGTCCTGACTTTC,CASSPSRLLANVLTF